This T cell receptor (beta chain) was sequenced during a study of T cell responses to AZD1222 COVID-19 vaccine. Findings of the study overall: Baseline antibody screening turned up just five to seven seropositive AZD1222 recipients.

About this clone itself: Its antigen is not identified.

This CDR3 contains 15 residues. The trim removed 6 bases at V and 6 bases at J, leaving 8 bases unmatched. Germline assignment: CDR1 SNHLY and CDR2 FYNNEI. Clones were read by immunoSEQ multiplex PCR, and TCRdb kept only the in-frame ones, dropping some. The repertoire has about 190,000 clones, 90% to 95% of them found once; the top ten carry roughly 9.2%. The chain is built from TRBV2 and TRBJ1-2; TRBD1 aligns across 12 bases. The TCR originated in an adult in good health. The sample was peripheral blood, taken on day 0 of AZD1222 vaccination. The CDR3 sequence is CASRPTGTGGDGYTF. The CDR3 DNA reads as TGTGCCAGCAGACCCACCGGGACAGGGGGCGATGGCTACACCTTC.